The 9 T cell receptor beta chains reported below all come from one sample, sequenced in a study of T cell changes during pregnancy in multiple sclerosis. The data were produced by immunoSEQ multiplex PCR, yet TCRdb's version contains in-frame clones alone and is incomplete. The sample holds tens of thousands of clones, 94% seen once. The sample here was CD4+ T cells from peripheral blood mononuclear cells, taken after pregnancy. The receptors stem from a female donor with multiple sclerosis, enrolled in a pregnancy study.

The V call is TRBV11-2, the J call TRBJ2-1; 7 bases match TRBD1. CDR1 and CDR2 (germline): SGHAT, FQNNGV. The V segment lost 7 bases and the J segment 8 bases; nucleotides outside the gene matches: 17. There are 16 residues in the CDR3. This CDR3 reads CASNPISDRNNHEQFF. In DNA form, the CDR3 reads TGTGCCAGCAATCCAATCTCGGACAGGAATAACCATGAGCAGTTCTTC.

This chain connects TRBV18 to TRBJ2-2, with 7 bases matching TRBD1. Germline loops: CDR1 KGHSH, CDR2 LQKENI. CDR3 length equals 16 residues. The V and J ends lost 3 bases and 3 bases, in that order; junction bases with no gene match: 7. CDR3 sequence: CASSPRQGVDTGELFF. As DNA, the CDR3 is TGTGCCAGCTCACCTCGACAGGGTGTCGACACCGGGGAGCTGTTTTTT. Full variable domain (rest looked up from reference TRBV18 and TRBJ2-2): NAGVMQNPRHLVRRRGQEARLRCSPMKGHSHVYWYRQLPEEGLKFMVYLQKENIIDESGMPKERFSAEFPKEGPSILRIQQVVRGDSAAYFCASSPRQGVDTGELFFGEGSRLTVL.

The rearrangement links TRBV5-1 to TRBJ2-4, with 9 bases identical to TRBD1. The V segment lost 5 bases and the J segment 1 base; nucleotides outside the gene matches: 4. Germline V gene lookup returns CDR1 SGHRS and CDR2 YFSETQ. The CDR3 spans 15 residues. In DNA, the CDR3 is TGCGCCAGCAGACCGGGACAGGGTGCCAAAAACATTCAGTACTTC. As protein: CASRPGQGAKNIQYF.

CDR3 nucleotide sequence: TGTGCCAGCAGCTCGGGACAGGGGGGCACTGAAGCTTTCTTT. Its translation: CASSSGQGGTEAFF. The chain is built from TRBV11-2 and TRBJ1-1; 11 bases align to TRBD1. V gave up 4 bases and J gave up 4 bases; unmatched junction bases: 2. In germline, CDR1 is SGHAT, CDR2 FQNNGV. This CDR3 has 14 residues. Supplemented by reference TRBV11-2 and TRBJ1-1, the full variable domain reads EAGVAQSPRYKIIEKRQSVAFWCNPISGHATLYWYQQILGQGPKLLIQFQNNGVVDDSQLPKDRFSAERLKGVDSTLKIQPAKLEDSAVYLCASSSGQGGTEAFFGQGTRLTVV.

This chain connects TRBV7-8 to TRBJ2-3; 8 bases fit TRBD1. V shed 2 bases and J 5 bases; nucleotides not matched to a gene: 6. The CDR3 has 15 residues. CDR1 and CDR2 (germline): SGHVS, FQNEAQ. The CDR3 loop is CASSLSGQGIDTQYF. CDR3 nucleotides: TGTGCCAGCAGCTTAAGCGGACAGGGAATAGATACGCAGTATTTT.

The count of this clone is one. The rearrangement uses TRBV30 and TRBJ1-5; D gene uncertain. Deletions cut 2 bases from V and 0 bases from J, with 5 bases between. Germline lookup yields CDR1 GTSNPN and CDR2 SVGIG (reference sequence). This CDR3 region has 13 residues. CDR3 loop: CAWSTDSNQPQHF. The CDR3 DNA reads TGTGCCTGGAGTACAGATAGCAATCAGCCCCAGCATTTT.

The chain carries TRBV5-1 and TRBJ2-6, with D possibly being TRBD1 (6 bases). CDR1 SGHRS and CDR2 YFSETQ come from the germline V gene. Trimming shortened V by 6 bases and J by 2 bases, and 15 bases separated the two germline ends. The CDR3 is 16 residues long. This chain's CDR3 is CASNREVGPGANVLTF. The CDR3, as DNA: TGCGCCAGCAACAGGGAAGTGGGTCCTGGGGCCAACGTCCTGACTTTC.

The gene calls are TRBV9 and TRBJ2-3, with TRBD2 matching over 7 bases. V trimming: 3 bases; J trimming: 4 bases; junction bases outside the gene matches: 11. Germline V gives CDR1 SGDLS, CDR2 YYNGEE. The CDR3 runs to 16 residues. CDR3 bases: TGTGCCAGCAGCGGCGTAGGGAGGGGTTGGGCAGATACGCAGTATTTT. Amino acid sequence: CASSGVGRGWADTQYF.

The rearrangement links TRBV5-5 to TRBJ1-4; maybe TRBD1 (6 bases). V was shortened by 5 bases and J by 8 bases, with 16 bases between the two germline ends. The CDR3 consists of 14 residues. CDR1 is SGHKS, CDR2 YYEKEE, per germline (reference sequence). CDR3 nucleotide sequence: TGTGCCAGCAGAAAAAGACAGGATAGCGAAAAACTGTTTTTT. The encoded protein is CASRKRQDSEKLFF.